This T cell receptor (beta chain) was obtained from a study of cytomegalovirus exposure and HLA in healthy donors. A multiplex PCR was run with 60 Vbeta primers and 13 Jbeta primers. The repertoire was sequenced with immunoSEQ multiplex PCR; TCRdb's copy has only in-frame clones and lacks some. This sample has approximately 100,000 clones, with 65% to 85% found just once. Findings and caveats of the study: It was only CMV serostatus that was available as immune exposure information. Three CMV-associated chains were confirmed in vitro to be specific for CMV antigens.

Germline V gene data show CDR1 as SGDLS and CDR2 as YYNGEE. V shed 0 bases and J shed 3 bases, with 10 bases lying between them. CDR3 length: 14 amino acids. Worth noting for this clone: As yet, its antigen is unknown.

The V call is TRBV9, the J call TRBJ2-7; D remains unclear. The source is a man between 50 and 59 years old in good health and CMV-seronegative. The sample consisted of PBMCs. CDR3 nucleotide sequence: TGTGCCAGCAGCGTAGCTGGCGCTAGCTACGAGCAGTACTTC. This encodes CASSVAGASYEQYF.